These T cell receptor beta chains were read from a single sample in a study of CD8+ T cells in alopecia areata. Measured with immunoSEQ multiplex PCR; TCRdb has only the in-frame clones, and not every one. The sample lists 98,000 or so clones, under 70% seen once, with roughly a sixth in the top ten. The source was CD8+ T cells sorted from blood, collected at week 4, from a patient treated with tofacitinib. Source of these receptors: a human donor with alopecia areata. CDR3s include the opening cysteine and the closing phenylalanine or tryptophan. The order of the fields is J gene, V gene, CDR3 protein.

>TRBJ2-7|TRBV11-2
CASSLANSPYEQYF
>TRBJ2-2|TRBV4-1
CASSQVSGTGELFF
>TRBJ2-1|TRBV27
CASSLTGENEQFF
>TRBJ2-7|TRBV4-1
CASSQVFQGYEQYF
>TRBJ1-2|TRBV5-1
CASSLRGDGYTF
>TRBJ1-1|TRBV7-2
CASSLIQTEAFF
>TRBJ2-5|TRBV5-6
CASSPPFYLNQETQYF
>TRBJ2-7|TRBV5-6
CASSFGLAGTLHEQYF
>TRBJ1-2|TRBV27
CASSLSTPGDYGYTF
>TRBJ2-2|TRBV9
CASHSGSGELFF
>TRBJ1-1|TRBV2
CASSVPGQGNTEAFF
>TRBJ2-3|TRBV5-8
CASSHREAGTQYF
>TRBJ2-1|TRBV5-6
CASSIMSSYNEQFF
>TRBJ2-7|TRBV5-1
CASRKETDLYEQYF
>TRBJ2-1|TRBV27
CASSSLAGVYNEQFF
>TRBJ1-1|TRBV28
CASSPNRGTEAFF
>TRBJ1-2|TRBV5-8
CASSLRGGYGYTF
>TRBJ2-1|TRBV5-1
CASSLGGGLDEQFF
>TRBJ1-6|TRBV9
CASSVEEGAYNSPLHF
>TRBJ1-2|TRBV5-1
CASSLEGTEESYTF
>TRBJ2-5|TRBV5-1
CASSQRQGALPETQYF
>TRBJ2-1|TRBV9
CASSVVVGGTNEQFF
>TRBJ2-2|TRBV28
CASSLSITGRTGELFF
>TRBJ2-1|TRBV19
CASSIGRLAGYNEQFF
>TRBJ2-1|TRBV5-4
CASSLNNEQFF
>TRBJ1-2|TRBV7-9
CASSFPGQANYGYTF
>TRBJ2-7|TRBV4-1
CASSQGGPASYEQYF
>TRBJ1-5|TRBV7-6
CASSLSGGTGQPQHF
>TRBJ1-2|TRBV7-9
CASIGQGSSSYGYTF
>TRBJ2-5|TRBV6-5
CASGDDWETQYF
>TRBJ2-1|TRBV7-2
CASTSRDSGYNEQFF
>TRBJ1-5|TRBV5-6
CASSLLHSNQPQHF
>TRBJ1-1|TRBV7-9
CASSSPGGNTEAFF
>TRBJ2-6|TRBV18
CASSPPGQQPSGANVLTF
>TRBJ2-7|TRBV23-1
CASSQSSRRSEYEQYF
>TRBJ2-5|TRBV6-6
CASTIGVPQETQYF
>TRBJ2-1|TRBV7-9
CASSLSNNEQFF
>TRBJ2-3|TRBV5-1
CASSTVPGGGRDTQYF
>TRBJ2-7|TRBV29-1
CSVRDSTSYEQYF
>TRBJ2-2|TRBV6-5
CASSYSKAGELFF
>TRBJ2-3|TRBV4-3
CASSQEPTDTQYF
>TRBJ2-3|TRBV7-6
CASSLAPGGADTQYF
>TRBJ1-2|TRBV27
CASSPPFRDPENPLTFF
>TRBJ2-3|TRBV30
CAWSVAGTDTQYF
>TRBJ2-7|TRBV27
CASSPPGYEQYF
>TRBJ1-2|TRBV6-6
CASSPGAGYTF
>TRBJ2-3|TRBV7-2
CASSSGLPRGDTQYF
>TRBJ1-1|TRBV5-1
CASSPTGTEAFF
>TRBJ2-5|TRBV27
CASSLIGAQETQYF